A single sample gave rise to the 13 T cell receptor beta chains below, sequenced in a study of blood T cell repertoires in COVID-19 (dated by TCRdb to about 2020). The library came from the immunoSEQ multiplex PCR assay. As stored in TCRdb, this immuneACCESS dataset retains in-frame rearrangements with V and J assigned. A fraction of the clones does not appear; measured against another copy, unresolved V genes explain less than half of the discrepancy, and the remainder lacks a known reason. The sample table holds 200,000 to 300,000 clones, of which 92% were seen once. Roughly 0.79% of the sample is held by the ten biggest clonotypes. Sequences were obtained from peripheral blood. These receptors were taken from a man aged 25-45 years with COVID-19, enrolled during active disease.

The chain joins TRBV5-5 to TRBJ2-5; 7 bases map to TRBD1. The CDR3 runs 14 residues. From germline, CDR1 is SGHKS and CDR2 YYEKEE (reference sequence). Germline trimming cut 2 bases from V and 4 bases from J; bases unmatched to any gene: 5. The CDR3 DNA follows: TGTGCCAGCAGCTTTCTAGGGGGCTTAGAGACCCAGTACTTC. Its protein is CASSFLGGLETQYF.

V gene TRBV5-1 combines with J gene TRBJ2-7, with TRBD1 as a possible D gene (7 bases). Trimming took off 3 bases at V and 3 bases at J, with 16 bases between the two ends. The CDR3 extends over 15 amino acids. Germline values: CDR1 SGHRS, CDR2 YFSETQ. CDR3 DNA: TGCGCCAGCAGCTACGCCCGACAGGGAGGCTACGAGCAGTACTTC. This encodes CASSYARQGGYEQYF.

V usage is TRBV7-9 and J usage is TRBJ1-2; TRBD1 agrees at 7 bases. Per the germline V gene, CDR1 is SEHNR and CDR2 is FQNEAQ (reference sequence). J was trimmed by 3 bases and V by 1 base; bases with no gene match: 8. There are 16 residues in the CDR3. This chain's CDR3 is CASSLESGGEDYGYTF. CDR3 DNA sequence: TGTGCCAGCAGCTTAGAATCAGGGGGTGAGGACTATGGCTACACCTTC.

The chain recombines TRBV5-1 with TRBJ2-7; weak D call: TRBD1 (6 bases). Germline V gene lookup returns CDR1 SGHRS and CDR2 YFSETQ. The V end lost 2 bases, the J end lost 2 bases, and 17 bases lay between the germline ends. This CDR3 is built from 16 residues. The CDR3 loop is CASSLQGQPSTYEQYF. In nucleotides, the CDR3 is TGCGCCAGCAGCTTACAAGGACAGCCTAGTACCTACGAGCAGTACTTC. The whole variable domain, remainder taken from reference TRBV5-1 and TRBJ2-7, is KAGVTQTPRYLIKTRGQQVTLSCSPISGHRSVSWYQQTPGQGLQFLFEYFSETQRNKGNFPGRFSGRQFSNSRSEMNVSTLELGDSALYLCASSLQGQPSTYEQYFGPGTRLTVT.

The chain couples TRBV2 to TRBJ1-3; 7 positions agree with TRBD1. The germline V gene encodes CDR1 SNHLY and CDR2 FYNNEI. With 7 bases clipped from V and 0 bases from J, the junction kept 12 bases outside the gene matches. The CDR3 is 17 amino acids. The chain's CDR3 is CASIPGQDANSGNTIYF. CDR3 DNA: TGTGCCAGCATTCCCGGACAGGATGCCAACTCTGGAAACACCATATATTTT.

V and J are TRBV11-2 and TRBJ1-2; the match to TRBD1 covers 7 bases. V shed 6 bases, J shed 5 bases, and the junction held 3 bases outside the gene matches. CDR1 and CDR2 from the germline V gene are SGHAT and FQNNGV. The CDR3 is made up of 12 amino acids. The CDR3 DNA is TGTGCCAGCAGTAGGGACAGATATGGCTACACCTTC. This encodes CASSRDRYGYTF.

This clone was counted a single time. This sequence joins TRBV6-1 and TRBJ1-3, with D unresolved. Trimming removed 4 bases from V and 5 bases from J, with 18 bases in between. CDR3 length: 16 residues. The germline CDR1 and CDR2 sequences are MNHNS and SASEGT. CDR3 protein: CASSAEVFTSRNTIYF. The CDR3, as DNA: TGTGCCAGCAGTGCGGAGGTCTTTACCTCCCGAAACACCATATATTTT.

The chain employs TRBV5-1 and TRBJ2-3; no clear D. Germline values: CDR1 SGHRS, CDR2 YFSETQ. The CDR3 has 14 residues. The V and J ends lost 6 bases and 6 bases respectively, with 17 bases between them. CDR3 protein: CASTLGLARDTQYF. As DNA, the CDR3 is TGCGCCAGCACCCTGGGTCTCGCGCGGGATACGCAGTATTTT.

J is TRBJ2-7 and V is TRBV5-4; D is perhaps TRBD1 (6 bases). V was shortened by 3 bases and J by 6 bases, with 10 bases between the two germline ends. Germline V CDR1 and CDR2: SGHNT, YYREEE (reference sequence). This CDR3 comprises 12 residues. Written as DNA, the CDR3 is TGTGCCAGCAGCTACGGGACACGCGAGCAGTACTTC. Its protein is CASSYGTREQYF.

V usage is TRBV3-1 (or the pseudogene TRBV3-2) and J usage is TRBJ1-5; TRBD1 aligns across 7 bases. The germline CDR1 and CDR2 sequences are LGHDT and YNNKEL (reference sequence). This CDR3 comprises 14 residues. Trimming at V came to 5 bases and at J to 10 bases, leaving 11 bases not matched to a gene. The CDR3 sequence: CASSVGQADNPQHF. DNA of the CDR3: TGTGCCAGCAGCGTTGGACAGGCTGACAATCCCCAGCATTTT.

CDR3 coding DNA: TGTGCCAGCAGCCCAAAGGGGGCGGGTCTTGCCCCTGAAGCTTTCTTT. Amino acids: CASSPKGAGLAPEAFF. The V gene is TRBV7-9, the J gene TRBJ1-1; TRBD1 matches 7 bases. Germline V gene sequence: CDR1 SEHNR, CDR2 FQNEAQ (reference sequence). J was trimmed by 6 bases and V by 5 bases; bases with no gene match: 15. CDR3 length equals 16 residues.

The genes are TRBV10-3 and TRBJ1-1, with a possible D match to TRBD1 (6 bases). Trimming cost V 4 bases and J 2 bases, with 17 bases left between them. Germline V CDR1 and CDR2: ENHRY, SYGVKD. The CDR3 has 16 residues. The DNA for the CDR3 is TGTGCCATCAGTGCCCCCAGGGGTTCTCATAACACTGAAGCTTTCTTT. Protein: CAISAPRGSHNTEAFF.

The V gene is TRBV7-3, the J gene TRBJ2-7, with TRBD1 as a possible D gene (6 bases). V lost 1 base, J lost 7 bases, and 14 bases lay in between. The CDR3 length is 14 residues. Per germline, CDR1 SGHTA and CDR2 FQGTGA. CDR3 sequence reads: CASSLRLPQGEQYF. The CDR3 nucleotides are TGTGCCAGCAGCTTAAGACTACCGCAGGGGGAGCAGTACTTC.